Listed below are T cell receptor beta chains from one sample, sequenced in a study of T cell repertoires in cytomegalovirus infection. These TCRs are of unknown antigen specificity. From the reads, TCRdb called clonotypes with MiXCR, one entry per CDR3 protein. The sample contains approximately 600,000 distinct CDR3 sequences, just under 40% of which appear only once. The sequences come from cultured PBMCs, collected from culture after CMV antigen stimulation. The receptors come from a human donor in good health (CMV status not recorded). Some clones in this sample may be carry-over from other donors' samples. Both conserved end residues are trimmed from each CDR3. Expanded clones get a size class; other rows say once, few or many, or leave the size out.

V gene	clone size	CDR3 protein
TRBV12-3/TRBV12-4	.	ASSLSSGGETQY
TRBV12-3/TRBV12-4	few	ASSFEVGGPTPDTQY
TRBV14	.	ASSQAPGWGTNEKLF
TRBV4-3	.	ASSQEGLAGGETQY
TRBV18	few	ASSPKGVGPSYNSPLH
TRBV2	.	ASSDRGVTDTQY
TRBV7-2	.	ASTPTGPYQETQH
TRBV7-2	.	ASSPWTTTYTDTQY
TRBV7-9	.	ASSLLAGDYNEQF
TRBV6-6	.	ASSEPRDTQY
TRBV15	few	ATSRDRWGTGANVLT
TRBV4-1	.	ASSQDLGNIQY
TRBV7-2	few	ASSHLDGYNSPLH
TRBV20-1	.	SATGQGDDSPLH
TRBV6-2/TRBV6-3	few	ASSHRLPTQY
TRBV7-9	few	ASSLDPRGEQY
TRBV5-4	few	ASSSPGLSDTQY
TRBV9	.	ASSVGSNPSLDTQY
TRBV20-1	once	SARLGTGWFQPQH
TRBV11-2	few	ASTKKGGNLGKETQY
TRBV7-8	many	ASSLAWGSLVSGNTIY
TRBV4-1	.	ASSPRVVALSDNEQF
TRBV24-1	few	ATSDLARRHYNEQF
TRBV28	few	ASSLIGEETQY
TRBV7-6	.	ASSPVYPGTGPSKGGYT
TRBV7-9	.	ASSSTGTGLGKETQY
TRBV19	.	ASSIRSGRQNIQY
TRBV6-8	.	ASSYYGKSSDTQY
TRBV5-6	.	ASSSRVFGSYNEQF
TRBV6-6	.	ASRLAALIPPNEQF
TRBV7-8	few	ASSLATTLDTQY
TRBV5-1	few	ASSLSHGGNTEAF
TRBV7-2	.	ASSLLRTLSYEQY
TRBV7-9	.	ASSPSRTGTETQY